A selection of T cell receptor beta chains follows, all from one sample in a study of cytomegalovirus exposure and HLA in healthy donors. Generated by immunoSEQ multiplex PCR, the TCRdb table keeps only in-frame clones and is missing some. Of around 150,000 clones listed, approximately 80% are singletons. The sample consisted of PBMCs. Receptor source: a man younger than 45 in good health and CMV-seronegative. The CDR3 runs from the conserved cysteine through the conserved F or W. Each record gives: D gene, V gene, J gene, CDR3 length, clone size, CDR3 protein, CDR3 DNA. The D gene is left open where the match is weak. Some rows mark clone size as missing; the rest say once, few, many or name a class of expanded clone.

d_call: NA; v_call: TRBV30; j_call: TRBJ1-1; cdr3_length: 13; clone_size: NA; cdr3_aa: CAWSVQQGVLAFF; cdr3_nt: TGTGCCTGGAGTGTACAACAGGGAGTTTTGGCTTTCTTT
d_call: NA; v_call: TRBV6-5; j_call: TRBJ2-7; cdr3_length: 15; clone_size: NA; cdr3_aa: CASSITADAAYEQYF; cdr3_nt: TGTGCCAGCAGCATAACCGCCGATGCGGCGTACGAGCAGTACTTC
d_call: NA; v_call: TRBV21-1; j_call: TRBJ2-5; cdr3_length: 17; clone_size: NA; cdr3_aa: CASSLAHRGPSQETQYF; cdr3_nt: TGTGCCAGCAGCTTAGCCCACAGGGGGCCTTCACAAGAGACCCAGTACTTC
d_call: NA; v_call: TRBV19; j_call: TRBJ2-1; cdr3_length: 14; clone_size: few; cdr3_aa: CASSPPGTKNEQFF; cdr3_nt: TGTGCCAGTAGTCCCCCGGGGACAAAGAATGAGCAGTTCTTC
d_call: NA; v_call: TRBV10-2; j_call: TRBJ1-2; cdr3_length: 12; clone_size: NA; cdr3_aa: CASSPDSYGYTF; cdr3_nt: TGCGCCAGCTCCCCGGACAGCTATGGCTACACCTTC
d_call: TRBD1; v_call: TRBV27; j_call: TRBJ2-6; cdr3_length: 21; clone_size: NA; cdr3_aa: CASSSDRGSVLRRSGANVLTF; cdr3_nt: TGTGCCAGCAGTTCTGACAGGGGGTCGGTTCTACGTCGCTCTGGGGCCAACGTCCTGACTTTC
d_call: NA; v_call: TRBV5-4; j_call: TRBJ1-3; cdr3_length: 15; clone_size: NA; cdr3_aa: CASSAPGLRGNTIYF; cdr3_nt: TGTGCCAGCAGCGCGCCGGGGTTAAGAGGAAACACCATATATTTT
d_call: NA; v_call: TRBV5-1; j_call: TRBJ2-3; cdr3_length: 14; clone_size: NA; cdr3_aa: CASSTSTEGDTQYF; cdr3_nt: TGCGCCAGCAGCACATCAACGGAGGGAGATACGCAGTATTTT
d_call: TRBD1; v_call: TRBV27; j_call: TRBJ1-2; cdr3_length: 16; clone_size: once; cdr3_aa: CASSKYPTGALVGYTF; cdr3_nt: TGTGCCAGCAGTAAATACCCAACAGGGGCCCTCGTTGGCTACACCTTC
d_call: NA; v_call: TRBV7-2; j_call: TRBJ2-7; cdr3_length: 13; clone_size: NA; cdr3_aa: CASSLALHYEQYF; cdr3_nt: TGTGCCAGCAGCTTAGCACTACACTACGAGCAGTACTTC
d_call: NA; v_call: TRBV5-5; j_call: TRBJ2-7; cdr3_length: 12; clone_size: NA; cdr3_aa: CASSFQPGEQYF; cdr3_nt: TGTGCCAGCAGCTTTCAACCGGGGGAGCAGTACTTC
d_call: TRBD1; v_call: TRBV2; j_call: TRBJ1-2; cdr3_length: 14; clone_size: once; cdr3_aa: CASTGLDRGRGYTF; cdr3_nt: TGTGCCAGCACGGGATTGGACAGGGGACGCGGCTACACCTTC
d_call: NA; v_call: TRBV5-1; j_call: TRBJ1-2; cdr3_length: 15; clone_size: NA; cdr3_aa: CASSPDPDRNYGYTF; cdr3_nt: TGCGCCAGCAGCCCGGACCCCGACAGGAACTATGGCTACACCTTC
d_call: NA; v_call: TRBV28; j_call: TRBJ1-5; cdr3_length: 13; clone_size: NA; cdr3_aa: CASIQGLNQPQHF; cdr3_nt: TGTGCCAGCATCCAGGGTCTCAATCAGCCCCAGCATTTT
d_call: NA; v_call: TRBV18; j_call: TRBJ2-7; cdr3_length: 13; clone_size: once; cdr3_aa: CASSSGPYYEQYF; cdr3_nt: TGTGCCAGCTCAAGCGGCCCGTATTACGAGCAGTACTTC
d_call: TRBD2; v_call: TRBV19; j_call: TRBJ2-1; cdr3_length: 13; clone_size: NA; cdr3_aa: CASSIGLADPRVF; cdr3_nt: TGTGCCAGTAGTATAGGACTAGCGGACCCTCGGGTCTTC
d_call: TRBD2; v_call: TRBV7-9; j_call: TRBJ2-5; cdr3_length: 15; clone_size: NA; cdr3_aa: CASSLAGLAGDTQYF; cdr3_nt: TGTGCCAGCAGCTTAGCCGGACTAGCGGGAGATACCCAGTACTTC
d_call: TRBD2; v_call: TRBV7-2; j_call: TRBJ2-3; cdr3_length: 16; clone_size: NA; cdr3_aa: CASSLEGSGRQHTQYF; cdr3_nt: TGTGCCAGCAGCTTAGAGGGCAGCGGGAGGCAGCATACGCAGTATTTT
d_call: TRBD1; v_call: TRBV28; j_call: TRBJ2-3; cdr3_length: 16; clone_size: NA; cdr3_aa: CASSLGQGQSTDTQYF; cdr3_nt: TGTGCCAGCAGTCTAGGACAGGGCCAAAGCACAGATACGCAGTATTTT
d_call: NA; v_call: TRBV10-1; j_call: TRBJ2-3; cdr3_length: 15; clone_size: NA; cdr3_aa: CASSESVTSLDTQYF; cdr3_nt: TGCGCCAGCAGTGAGTCCGTAACTAGCCTAGATACGCAGTATTTT
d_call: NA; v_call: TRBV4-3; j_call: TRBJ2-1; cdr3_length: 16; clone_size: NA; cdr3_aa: CASSQGVSRRYNEQFF; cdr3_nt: TGCGCCAGCAGCCAAGGGGTCTCGCGGCGCTACAATGAGCAGTTCTTC
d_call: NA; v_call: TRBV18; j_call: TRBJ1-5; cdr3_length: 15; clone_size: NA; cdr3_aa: CASSSGGREDQPQHF; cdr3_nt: TGTGCCAGCTCATCCGGGGGAAGGGAGGATCAGCCCCAGCATTTT
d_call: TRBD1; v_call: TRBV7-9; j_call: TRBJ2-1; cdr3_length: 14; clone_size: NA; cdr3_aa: CASTRDRGYNEQFF; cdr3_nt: TGTGCCAGCACCCGGGACAGGGGGTACAATGAGCAGTTCTTC
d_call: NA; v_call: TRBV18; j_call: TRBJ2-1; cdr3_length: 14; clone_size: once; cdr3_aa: CASSPLQGKNEQFF; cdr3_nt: TGTGCCAGCTCACCACTCCAGGGGAAGAATGAGCAGTTCTTC
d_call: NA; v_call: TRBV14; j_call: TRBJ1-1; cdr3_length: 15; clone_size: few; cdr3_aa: CASSQEGALATEAFF; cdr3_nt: TGTGCCAGCAGCCAAGAGGGGGCCCTGGCCACTGAAGCTTTCTTT
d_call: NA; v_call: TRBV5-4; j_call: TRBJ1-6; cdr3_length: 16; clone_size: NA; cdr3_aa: CASSGGASSYNSPLHF; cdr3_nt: TGTGCCAGCAGCGGGGGGGCGAGCTCCTATAATTCACCCCTCCACTTT